This TCR beta chain was identified during a study of Ad26.COV2.S vaccination and SARS-CoV-2 variants. The CDR3 contains 15 residues. The germline CDR1 and CDR2 sequences are MGHDK and SYGVNS. The ends were cut back, 0 bases at V and 8 bases at J, with 13 bases in the middle. This table comes from immunoSEQ multiplex PCR, and its TCRdb copy is limited to in-frame clones, with some not included. The data hold about 480,000 clones, with around 88% observed a single time. As for treatment: 15 to 20 received Ad26.COV2.S at low or high dose, single or two shots; roughly five received placebo; per-sample allocation not given. Sampling was done on day 63 after the first vaccine or placebo injection.

This clonotype was obtained from a person between 18 and 59 years old who received the Ad26.COV2.S COVID-19 vaccine or a placebo. The chain couples TRBV25-1 to TRBJ1-4; D is undetermined. The sequencing used peripheral blood, collected in a trial of Ad26.COV2.S vaccine versus placebo. The CDR3 bases are TGTGCCAGCAGTGAATACGGAACAGCGGGGGAAAAACTGTTTTTT. It yields the protein CASSEYGTAGEKLFF.